The 5 T cell receptor beta chains below all came from one sample that was sequenced in a study of OX40 agonist ivuxolimab in advanced cancers. The table came from immunoSEQ multiplex PCR; TCRdb's copy has only in-frame clones and leaves some out. The sample includes tens of thousands of clones, approximately 79% of them seen just once. The sample here was CD4+ or CD8+ T cells sorted from blood, taken in a trial of the OX40 agonist ivuxolimab. The source of these receptors is an adult with an advanced solid tumor such as melanoma, head and neck, liver or kidney cancer.

The genes are TRBV2 and TRBJ1-3, with D unclear. V was trimmed by 1 base and J by 0 bases, leaving 7 bases between them. This CDR3 is 15 amino acids long. Germline lookup yields CDR1 SNHLY and CDR2 FYNNEI. The CDR3 spells CASSEGWFSGNTIYF. CDR3 DNA sequence: TGTGCCAGCAGTGAAGGCTGGTTCTCTGGAAACACCATATATTTT.

The gene calls are TRBV7-6 and TRBJ1-3; D not certain. Germline values: CDR1 SGHVS, CDR2 FNYEAQ. V dropped 1 base and J dropped 0 bases, with 13 bases sitting between them. The length of the CDR3 is 17 residues. In DNA form, the CDR3 reads TGTGCCAGCAGCTTAGTAACTCCATTGAGCTCTGGAAACACCATATATTTT. Encoded protein: CASSLVTPLSSGNTIYF.

The chain employs TRBV18 and TRBJ1-1; D gene unclear. Trimming cost V 0 bases and J 4 bases, with 12 bases left between them. Germline values: CDR1 KGHSH, CDR2 LQKENI. The CDR3 consists of 15 residues. The CDR3 nucleotides are TGTGCCAGCTCACCACCGGGAGGTAGTAGCACTGAAGCTTTCTTT. This codes for CASSPPGGSSTEAFF.

This clone turned up a few times. The CDR3 spells CAISESAGRAGELFF. CDR3 sequence (DNA): TGTGCCATCAGTGAGTCGGCAGGGAGGGCCGGGGAGCTGTTTTTT. The chain carries TRBV10-3 and TRBJ2-2; TRBD2 aligns across 7 bases. The CDR3 spans 15 residues. V lost 0 bases, J lost 6 bases, and 4 bases stayed unmatched. Germline CDR1 and CDR2: ENHRY and SYGVKD.

V usage is TRBV11-3 and J usage is TRBJ2-1; 7 nucleotides agree with TRBD2. The CDR3 runs to 16 residues. The V and J ends lost 0 bases and 1 base, in that order; junction bases with no gene match: 3. The germline CDR1 and CDR2 sequences are SGHNT and YENEEA. The CDR3 reads CASSLEGRGSYNEQFF. CDR3 DNA sequence: TGTGCCAGCAGCTTAGAGGGGCGGGGGTCCTACAATGAGCAGTTCTTC.